This T cell receptor beta chain emerged from a study of T cells in Graves' hyperthyroidism and ophthalmopathy. Overall study: Once the initial diagnosis was made, peripheral blood was obtained before any treatment. Study results and caveats: Among thyroid clonotypes expanded above 0.001, most also appeared in blood.

This clonotype was detected only a few times. Its target is not known. Amplification targeted TCR beta CDR3 regions from RNA transcripts. The TCR CDR3 was amplified in a first-round RT-PCR using the HTBI primer set. TCRdb re-analysed the multiplex PCR reads in MiXCR, keeping a single row per CDR3 protein. The sample records roughly 510,000 distinct CDR3 sequences, about a fifth being singletons. Absent ophthalmopathy progression within 18 months defined stable Graves' hyperthyroidism. Clinical symptoms, serum thyroxine and TRAb, thyroid ultrasound and orbital computed tomography were used for the diagnoses. The germline gives CDR1 MNHEY, CDR2 SVGAGI. The CDR3 is 14 amino acids. Trimming shortened V by 2 bases and J by 3 bases, and 10 bases separated the two germline ends.

Sequenced material: blood. This receptor was taken from a man in his late teens or twenties with Graves' hyperthyroidism. J is TRBJ2-5 and V is TRBV6-5; D is undetermined. Here the CDR3 DNA reads TGTGCCAGCAGTTACCCAGCCTTCAAAGAGACCCAGTACTTC. Residues: CASSYPAFKETQYF.